The T cell receptor beta chain under discussion was sequenced for a study of T-cell reconstitution after alpha-beta-depleted transplantation in children listed by TCRdb under 2016. Background on the whole study: Using TCR repertoire profiling, the study quantitatively followed how T-cell immune reconstitution unfolded in children after TCRalphabeta/CD19-depleted allogeneic hematopoietic cell transplantation.

Receptor libraries were prepared by PCR. These reads were obtained on an Illumina HiSeq 2500. Molecular barcoding was employed in the preparation of TCR libraries, with unique molecular identifiers being used to normalize TCRbeta repertoire quantification. TCRdb reprocessing: public reads trimmed at Q25 with fastp, clones called with MiXCR, in-frame beta chains kept. Rows with one shared CDR3 protein collapse into an entry with the most common genes and DNA. This sample holds roughly 200,000 distinct CDR3 sequences; about 14% were observed only once. 13% of the sample is held by the ten biggest clonotypes. CDR1 and CDR2 are drawn from the germline V gene: MDHEN, SYDVKM. V is shortened by 6 bases, J by 0 bases, and the region joining them spans 12 bases. CDR3 length: 14 amino acids, cysteine to phenylalanine. Only CDR3 DNA is held: 42 bases, read in frame from base 1. At least ten counts were recorded for this clonotype. The clone's antigen remains unknown. Per-nucleotide qualities are absent, and no much larger clonotype sits a single base away.

The sequence links TRBV28 to TRBJ2-7, with the D gene possibly TRBD1 or TRBD2, each one fitting 5 bases. Sequencing was performed on PBMCs from the stem cell graft donor, taken from the stem cell graft. The receptor comes from a human donor who donated a stem cell graft to a child with acute lymphoblastic leukemia. For the CDR3, the sequence is CASSPGTASYEQYF. At the DNA level, the sequence is TGTGCCAGCAGCCCCGGGACGGCCTCCTACGAGCAGTACTTC.